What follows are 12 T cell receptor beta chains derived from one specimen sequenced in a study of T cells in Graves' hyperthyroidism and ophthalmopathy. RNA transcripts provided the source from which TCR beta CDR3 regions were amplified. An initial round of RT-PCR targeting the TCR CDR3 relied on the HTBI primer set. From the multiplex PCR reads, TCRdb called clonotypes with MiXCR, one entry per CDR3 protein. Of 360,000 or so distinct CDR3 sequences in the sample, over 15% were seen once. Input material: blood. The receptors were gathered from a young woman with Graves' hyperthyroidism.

CDR3 sequence: CSVEPGGGDVGYTF. Written as DNA, the CDR3 is TGCAGCGTTGAACCGGGAGGAGGGGACGTCGGCTACACCTTC. V is TRBV29-1 and J is TRBJ1-2, with D tentatively TRBD1 (5 bases). The CDR3 runs 14 residues. Germline V lookup: CDR1 SQVTM, CDR2 ANQGSEA. V was cut by 2 bases and J by 8 bases, with 18 bases left in between.

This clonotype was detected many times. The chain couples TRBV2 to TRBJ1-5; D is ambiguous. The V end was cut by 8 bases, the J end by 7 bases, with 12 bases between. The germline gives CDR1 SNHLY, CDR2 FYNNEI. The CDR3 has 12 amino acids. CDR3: CASGKGGQPQHF. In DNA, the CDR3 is TGTGCCAGCGGTAAGGGAGGCCAGCCCCAGCATTTT.

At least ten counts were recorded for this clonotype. CDR3 nucleotides: TGTGCCAGCAATAAGTTGCGCGAGAGGCCCTCCTACGAGCAGTACTTC. Protein product: CASNKLRERPSYEQYF. The chain has TRBV6-2 or TRBV6-3 and TRBJ2-7; D ambiguous. The V end was cut by 7 bases, the J end by 0 bases, with 19 bases between. Germline V CDR1 and CDR2: MNHEY, SVGEGT. This CDR3 contains 16 residues.

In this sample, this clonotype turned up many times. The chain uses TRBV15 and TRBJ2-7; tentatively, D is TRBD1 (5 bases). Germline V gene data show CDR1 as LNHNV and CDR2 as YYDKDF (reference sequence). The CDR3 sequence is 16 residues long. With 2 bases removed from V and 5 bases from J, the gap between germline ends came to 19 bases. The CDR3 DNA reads TGTGCCACCAGCAGAAGGGCAGCCCAGGGCTACCACGAGCAGTACTTC. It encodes CATSRRAAQGYHEQYF.

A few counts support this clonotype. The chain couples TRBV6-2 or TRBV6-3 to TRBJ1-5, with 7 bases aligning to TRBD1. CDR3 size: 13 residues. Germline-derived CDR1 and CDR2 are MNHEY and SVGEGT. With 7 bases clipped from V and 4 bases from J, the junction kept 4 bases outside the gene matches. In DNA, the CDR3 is TGTGCCAGCACCGACAGGGAGAATCAGCCCCAGCATTTT. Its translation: CASTDRENQPQHF.

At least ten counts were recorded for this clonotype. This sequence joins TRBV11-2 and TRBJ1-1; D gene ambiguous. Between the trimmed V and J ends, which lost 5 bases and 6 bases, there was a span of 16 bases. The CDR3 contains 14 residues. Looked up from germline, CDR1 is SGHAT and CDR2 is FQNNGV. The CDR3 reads CASSPPVPNAEAFF. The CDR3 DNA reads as TGTGCCAGCAGCCCGCCCGTTCCTAACGCTGAAGCTTTCTTT.

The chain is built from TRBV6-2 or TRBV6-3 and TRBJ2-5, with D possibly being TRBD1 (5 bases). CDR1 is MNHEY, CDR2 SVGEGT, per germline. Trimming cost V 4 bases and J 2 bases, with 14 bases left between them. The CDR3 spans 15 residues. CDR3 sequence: CASSSLRQLQETQYF. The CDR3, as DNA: TGTGCCAGCAGTTCCCTCCGACAGCTACAAGAGACCCAGTACTTC.

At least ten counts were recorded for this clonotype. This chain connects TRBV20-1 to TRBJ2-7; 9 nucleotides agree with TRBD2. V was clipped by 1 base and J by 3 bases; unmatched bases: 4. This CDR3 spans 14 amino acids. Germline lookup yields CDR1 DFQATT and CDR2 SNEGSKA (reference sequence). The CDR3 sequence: CSARVASGDYEQYF. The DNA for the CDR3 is TGCAGTGCTAGAGTGGCTAGCGGGGACTACGAGCAGTACTTC.

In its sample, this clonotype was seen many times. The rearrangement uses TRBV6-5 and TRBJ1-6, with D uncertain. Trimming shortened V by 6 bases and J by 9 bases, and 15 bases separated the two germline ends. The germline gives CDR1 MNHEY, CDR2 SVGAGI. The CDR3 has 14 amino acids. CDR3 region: CASSPASEGSPLHF. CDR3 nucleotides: TGTGCCAGCAGCCCCGCGTCGGAGGGTTCACCCCTCCACTTT.

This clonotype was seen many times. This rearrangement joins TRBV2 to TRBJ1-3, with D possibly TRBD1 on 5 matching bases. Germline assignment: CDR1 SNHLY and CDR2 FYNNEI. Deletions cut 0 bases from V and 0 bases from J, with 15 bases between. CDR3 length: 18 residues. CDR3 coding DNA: TGTGCCAGCAGTGAAGCGTGGCAGGGTGCTCCCTCTGGAAACACCATATATTTT. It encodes CASSEAWQGAPSGNTIYF.

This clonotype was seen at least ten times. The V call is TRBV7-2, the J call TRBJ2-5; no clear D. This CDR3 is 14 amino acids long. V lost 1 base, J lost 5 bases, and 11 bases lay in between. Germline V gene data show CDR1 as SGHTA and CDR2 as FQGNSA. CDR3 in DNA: TGTGCCAGCAGCTTAGATACCCATGAGGAGACCCAGTACTTC. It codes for CASSLDTHEETQYF. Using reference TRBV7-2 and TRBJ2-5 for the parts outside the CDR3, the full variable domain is GAGVSQSPSNKVTEKGKDVELRCDPISGHTALYWYRQSLGQGLEFLIYFQGNSAPDKSGLPSDRFSAERTGGSVSTLTIQRTQQEDSAVYLCASSLDTHEETQYFGPGTRLLVL.

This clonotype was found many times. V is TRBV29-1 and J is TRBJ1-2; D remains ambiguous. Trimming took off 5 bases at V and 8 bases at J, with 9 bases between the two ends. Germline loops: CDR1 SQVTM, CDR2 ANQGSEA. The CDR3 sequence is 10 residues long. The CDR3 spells CSVREMGYTF. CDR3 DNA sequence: TGCAGCGTTCGCGAGATGGGCTACACCTTC. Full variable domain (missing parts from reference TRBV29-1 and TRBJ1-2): SAVISQKPSRDICQRGTSLTIQCQVDSQVTMMFWYRQQPGQSLTLIATANQGSEATYESGFVIDKFPISRPNLTFSTLTVSNMSPEDSSIYLCSVREMGYTFGSGTRLTVV.